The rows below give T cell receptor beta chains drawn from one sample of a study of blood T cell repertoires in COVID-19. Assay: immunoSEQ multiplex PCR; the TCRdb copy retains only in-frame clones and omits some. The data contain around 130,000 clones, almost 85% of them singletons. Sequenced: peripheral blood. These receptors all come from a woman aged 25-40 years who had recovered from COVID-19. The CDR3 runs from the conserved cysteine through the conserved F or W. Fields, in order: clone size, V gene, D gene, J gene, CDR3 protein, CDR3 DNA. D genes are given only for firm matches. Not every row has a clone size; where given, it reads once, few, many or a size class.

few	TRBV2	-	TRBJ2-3	CASSDRGGTDTQYF	TGTGCCAGCAGTGACAGGGGAGGCACAGATACGCAGTATTTT
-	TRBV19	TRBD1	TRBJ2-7	CASSTTGGDEQYF	TGTGCCAGTAGTACCACAGGGGGCGACGAGCAGTACTTC
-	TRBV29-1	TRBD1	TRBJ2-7	CSAARGGAYEQYF	TGCAGCGCCGCTCGAGGGGGCGCTTACGAGCAGTACTTC
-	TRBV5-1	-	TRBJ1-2	CASSLEGVQSNTF	TGCGCCAGCAGCTTAGAGGGGGTCCAATCTAACACCTTC
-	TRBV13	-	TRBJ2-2	CASSLKFGVLSTGELFF	TGTGCCAGCAGCTTAAAGTTCGGGGTCTTGAGCACCGGGGAGCTGTTTTTT
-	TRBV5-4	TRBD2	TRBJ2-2	CASSLVRLAGEGTGELFF	TGTGCCAGCAGCTTGGTGCGTCTAGCGGGGGAAGGGACCGGGGAGCTGTTTTTT
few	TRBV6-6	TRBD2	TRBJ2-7	CASREGTSGYEQYF	TGTGCCAGCAGAGAAGGGACTAGCGGCTACGAGCAGTACTTC
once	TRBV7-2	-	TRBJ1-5	CASSLGFRGDNQPQHF	TGTGCCAGCAGCTTAGGCTTCAGGGGCGACAATCAGCCCCAGCATTTT
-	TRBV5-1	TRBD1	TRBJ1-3	CASRAGQDGNTIYF	TGCGCCAGCAGGGCTGGACAGGACGGAAACACCATATATTTT
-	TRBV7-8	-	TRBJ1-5	CASSLQVDQPQHF	TGTGCCAGCAGCTTACAGGTCGATCAGCCCCAGCATTTT
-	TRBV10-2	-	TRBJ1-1	CASSENPGEAFF	TGCGCCAGCAGTGAGAATCCGGGAGAAGCTTTCTTT
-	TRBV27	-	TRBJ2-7	CASSLRGAYEQYF	TGTGCCAGCAGTCTCCGCGGAGCCTACGAGCAGTACTTC
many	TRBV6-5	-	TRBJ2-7	CASSYSWQGYEQYF	TGTGCCAGCAGTTACTCGTGGCAGGGGTACGAGCAGTACTTC
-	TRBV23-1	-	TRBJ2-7	CASSQSRCLAEIKEQYF	TGCGCCAGCAGTCAATCGAGGTGCCTCGCGGAGATAAAAGAGCAGTACTTC
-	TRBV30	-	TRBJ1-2	CAWSVILAGAYTF	TGTGCCTGGAGTGTAATCTTAGCGGGCGCCTACACCTTC
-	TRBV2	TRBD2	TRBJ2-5	CASGLAGVYETQYF	TGTGCCAGCGGACTAGCGGGAGTGTATGAGACCCAGTACTTC
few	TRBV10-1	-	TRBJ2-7	CASSEWRGSSYEQYF	TGCGCCAGCAGTGAGTGGCGGGGAAGCTCCTACGAGCAGTACTTC
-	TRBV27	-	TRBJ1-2	CASSLRLEDGYTF	TGTGCCAGCAGTTTACGACTGGAGGATGGCTACACCTTC
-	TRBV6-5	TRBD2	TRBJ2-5	CASQASGGRQETQYF	TGTGCCAGCCAAGCTAGCGGGGGGCGCCAAGAGACCCAGTACTTC
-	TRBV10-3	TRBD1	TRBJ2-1	CAISWDRTNNEQFF	TGTGCCATCAGTTGGGACAGGACTAACAATGAGCAGTTCTTC